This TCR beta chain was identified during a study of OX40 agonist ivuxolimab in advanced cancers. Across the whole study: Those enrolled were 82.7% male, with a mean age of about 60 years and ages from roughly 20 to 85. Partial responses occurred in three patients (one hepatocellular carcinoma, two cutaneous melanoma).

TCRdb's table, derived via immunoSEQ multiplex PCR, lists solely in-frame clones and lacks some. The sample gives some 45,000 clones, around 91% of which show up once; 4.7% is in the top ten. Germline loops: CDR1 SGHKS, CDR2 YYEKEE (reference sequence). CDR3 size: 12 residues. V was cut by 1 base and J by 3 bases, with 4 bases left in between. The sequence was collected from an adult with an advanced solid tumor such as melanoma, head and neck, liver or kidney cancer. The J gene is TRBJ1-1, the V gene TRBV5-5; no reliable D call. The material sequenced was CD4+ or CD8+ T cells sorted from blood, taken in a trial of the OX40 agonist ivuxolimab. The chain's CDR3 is CASSLQDTEAFF. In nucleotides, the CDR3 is TGTGCCAGCAGCTTGCAGGACACTGAAGCTTTCTTT.